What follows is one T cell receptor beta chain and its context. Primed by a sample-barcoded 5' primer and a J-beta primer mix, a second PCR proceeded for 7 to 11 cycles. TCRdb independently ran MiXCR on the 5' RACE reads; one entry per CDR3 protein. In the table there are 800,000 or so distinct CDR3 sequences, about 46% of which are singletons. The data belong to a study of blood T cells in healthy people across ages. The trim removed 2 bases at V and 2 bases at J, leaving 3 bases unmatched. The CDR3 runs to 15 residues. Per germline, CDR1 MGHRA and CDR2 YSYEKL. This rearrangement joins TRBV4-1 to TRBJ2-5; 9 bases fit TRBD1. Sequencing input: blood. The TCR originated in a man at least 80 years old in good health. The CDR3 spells CASSQWDREQETQYF. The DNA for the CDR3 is TGCGCCAGCAGCCAATGGGACAGGGAGCAAGAGACCCAGTACTTC.